The T cell receptor (beta chain) described here comes from a study of Graves' ophthalmopathy and Graves' hyperthyroidism. RNA transcripts provided the template for amplifying TCR beta CDR3 regions. First-round RT-PCR employed HTBI primers, with a second-round multiplex PCR after it. From the multiplex PCR reads, TCRdb called clonotypes with MiXCR, one entry per CDR3 protein. The sample has some 390,000 distinct CDR3 sequences, approximately 20% seen once. This clonotype came up many times. Its antigen is unidentified. The germline V gene encodes CDR1 SGHTA and CDR2 FQGNSA. V was pared by 4 bases and J by 5 bases, with 13 bases of the junction left unmatched. This CDR3 contains 16 residues. Ophthalmopathy was moderately-to-severely active, CAS at least 3, NOSPECS at least 4, lasting under 3 months. Sampling over 7.5 ml of fresh peripheral blood provided the PBMCs. Study-wide results and limits: In blood, most expanded thyroid clonotypes above 0.001 frequency were also detected.

The sample comprised peripheral blood. The source is a woman aged 18-29 years with Graves' ophthalmopathy. The genes are TRBV7-2 and TRBJ2-5; 7 bases agree with TRBD2. CDR3 nucleotide sequence: TGTGCCAGCAGCTCAAAGGGACTAACCCTTGGGGAGACCCAGTACTTC. As protein: CASSSKGLTLGETQYF.